The clone carrying this T cell receptor beta chain was found a few times. The antigen is unknown. This sample was included in a study of TIL therapy for anti-PD-1-resistant metastatic lung cancer. Study-wide context: Median tumor PD-L1 proportion score was about 6.6%. Median tumor mutation burden was around 1.6 mutations per megabase. Overall study results and limits: Compared with baseline intratumoral T cells, expanded TIL cultures were more clonal and less diverse (roughly 6.3% vs 31%).

Specified time point: pre-treatment sample, taken before nivolumab and TIL therapy. The tumor samples were excised metastases, mostly pleural nodules or supraclavicular lymph nodes. Patients were adults with stage 4 NSCLC. Per germline, CDR1 MNHEY and CDR2 SVGAGI. V lost 6 bases, J lost 5 bases, and 6 bases stayed unmatched. The CDR3 spans 15 residues. Sequencing used immunoSEQ v3. Libraries were prepared by immunoSEQ multiplex PCR; TCRdb keeps only in-frame clonotypes and omits some of them. The sample comprises 20,000 to 30,000 clones, 60% to 70% of which are singletons, and more than 15% rests with the top ten.

Specimen: tumor tissue, collected at baseline. This TCR was recovered from a woman aged 30-79 years with non-small cell lung cancer. The rearrangement links TRBV6-5 to TRBJ2-2, with 10 bases matching TRBD2. The CDR3 spells CASRVAGGPTGELFF. Here the CDR3 DNA reads TGTGCCAGCAGGGTAGCGGGAGGCCCGACCGGGGAGCTGTTTTTT.